This TCR beta chain appears in the sequencing data of a study of blood T cell repertoires in COVID-19. Study overall: COVID-19 samples collected from the United States, Italy and Spain covered acute and convalescent phases. PBMCs, B-cell-depleted T cells, or T cells were the source of the cDNA or gDNA that made up the material.

In germline, CDR1 is SQVTM, CDR2 ANQGSEA. The CDR3 runs to 13 residues. Unmatched junction bases numbered 8, after V lost 7 bases and J lost 3 bases. Per the original data handling: Amplifying reference gene primers gave estimates of nucleated cell counts. The assay was immunoSEQ multiplex PCR, and TCRdb's table has in-frame clones only and misses some. From that table come the V and J calls and clone size; the DNA was used to work out D and trimming. The repertoire holds about 140,000 clones, approximately 83% seen once, with approximately 4% in the top ten. This receptor was identified in a woman in her sixties with acute or convalescent COVID-19. Sequencing used peripheral blood. This chain joins TRBV29-1 and TRBJ1-1, with 7 bases matching TRBD1. The CDR3 nucleotides are TGCAGCGCCCACAGGGGCCGAGACACTGAAGCTTTCTTT. Translated: CSAHRGRDTEAFF.